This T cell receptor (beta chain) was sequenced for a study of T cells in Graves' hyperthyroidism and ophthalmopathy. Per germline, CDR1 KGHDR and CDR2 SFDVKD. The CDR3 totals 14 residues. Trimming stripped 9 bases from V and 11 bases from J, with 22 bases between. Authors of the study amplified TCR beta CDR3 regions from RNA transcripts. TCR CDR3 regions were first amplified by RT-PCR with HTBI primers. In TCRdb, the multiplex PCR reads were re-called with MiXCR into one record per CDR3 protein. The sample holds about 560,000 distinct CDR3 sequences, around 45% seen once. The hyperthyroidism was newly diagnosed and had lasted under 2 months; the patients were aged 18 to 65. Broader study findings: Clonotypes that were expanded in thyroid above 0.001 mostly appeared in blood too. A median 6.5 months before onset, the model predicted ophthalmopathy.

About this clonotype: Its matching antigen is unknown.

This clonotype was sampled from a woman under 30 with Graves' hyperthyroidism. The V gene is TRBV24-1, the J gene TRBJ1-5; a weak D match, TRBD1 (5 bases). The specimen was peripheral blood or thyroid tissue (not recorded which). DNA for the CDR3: TGTGCCACCGCAAGAAGCGGGAGGGGCAAGGCCCAGCATTTT. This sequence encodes CATARSGRGKAQHF.